The 32 T cell receptor beta chains listed next were all sequenced from one sample in a study of CD8 T cells in Susac syndrome. Random hexamers were used to reverse transcribe an amount of roughly 0.45 to 1 ug RNA. TCRdb itself ran the immunoSEQ multiplex PCR reads through MiXCR, one entry per CDR3 protein. This sample has 150,000 to 200,000 distinct CDR3 sequences; about 93% occur once, and the top ten carry 0.1%. The sequenced material came from CD4+ T cells from PBMCs. These receptors originate from a human donor in good health.

The chain joins TRBV7-2 to TRBJ1-2; TRBD1 is a possible D gene (5 bases). V dropped 5 bases and J dropped 2 bases, with 21 bases sitting between them. The CDR3 consists of 17 residues. CDR1 is SGHTA and CDR2 is FQGNSA in the germline V gene. The CDR3 DNA reads TGTGCCAGCAGCCTCAGCGCGGCAGCGGGGCCGAACTATGGCTACACCTTC. It is translated as CASSLSAAAGPNYGYTF.

The CDR3 DNA reads TGTGCCAGCGGCCTTAGCGGGTTGAACACCGGGGAGCTGTTTTTT. Translation gives CASGLSGLNTGELFF. V and J are TRBV6-6 and TRBJ2-2; 7 positions agree with TRBD2. This CDR3 region has 15 residues. Germline values: CDR1 MNHNY, CDR2 SVGAGI (reference sequence). V lost 8 bases to trimming and J lost 1 base; unmatched junction nucleotides: 7.

This chain joins TRBV28 and TRBJ2-5, with D maybe TRBD1 (7 bases). V shed 6 bases and J shed 5 bases, with 19 bases lying between them. The CDR3 runs 15 residues. CDR1 MDHEN and CDR2 SYDVKM come from the germline V gene. The CDR3 spells CASRPGSPGGETQYF. As DNA, the CDR3 is TGTGCCAGCAGACCAGGAAGCCCAGGGGGGGAGACCCAGTACTTC.

V and J are TRBV7-3 and TRBJ2-6, with D possibly being TRBD1 or TRBD2 (5 bases each). CDR1 is SGHTA, CDR2 FQGTGA, per germline. The CDR3 extends over 17 amino acids. The V end lost 3 bases, the J end lost 0 bases, and 12 bases lay between the germline ends. For the CDR3, the DNA is TGTGCCAGCAGCTTTAGGGGTGGGAGCTCTGGGGCCAACGTCCTGACTTTC. Amino acid sequence: CASSFRGGSSGANVLTF.

In DNA, the CDR3 is TGTGCCATCAGTGAGCCCAAGGGCGACTATGGCTACACCTTC. It codes for CAISEPKGDYGYTF. V usage is TRBV10-3 and J usage is TRBJ1-2, with D unresolved. V was shortened by 2 bases and J by 3 bases, with 10 bases between the two germline ends. The CDR3 loop spans 14 amino acids. CDR1 ENHRY and CDR2 SYGVKD come from the germline V gene.

CDR3 sequence: CATSGGQGARQPQHF. The CDR3 nucleotides are TGTGCCACCAGCGGGGGACAGGGGGCTCGGCAGCCCCAGCATTTT. V usage is TRBV15 and J usage is TRBJ1-5; the match to TRBD1 covers 12 bases. V gave up 5 bases and J gave up 7 bases; unmatched junction bases: 6. From germline, CDR1 is LNHNV and CDR2 YYDKDF (reference sequence). This CDR3 region has 15 residues.

CDR3 in amino acids: CASSQDSGSYEQYV. DNA of the CDR3: TGTGCCAGCAGCCAAGATAGCGGCTCCTACGAGCAGTACGTC. The chain uses TRBV3-1 and TRBJ2-7; maybe TRBD2 (6 bases). In germline, CDR1 is LGHDT, CDR2 YNNKEL (reference sequence). V lost 0 bases and J 0 bases, leaving 6 bases between the germline ends. The CDR3 has 14 amino acids.

This clonotype was seen a handful of times. The V and J genes are TRBV27 and TRBJ2-3; tentative D call: TRBD1 (5 bases). CDR1 is MNHEY and CDR2 is SMNVEV in the germline V gene (reference sequence). This CDR3 region has 13 residues. The V end was cut by 3 bases, the J end by 3 bases, with 7 bases between. CDR3 DNA sequence: TGTGCCAGCAGTTTTCAGGGAACAGATACGCAGTATTTT. This translates into CASSFQGTDTQYF.

This sequence joins TRBV6-6 and TRBJ1-2; TRBD1 aligns across 8 bases. The CDR3 is 15 amino acids. Losses at the gene ends were 0 bases for V and 4 bases for J; bases not matched to a gene: 4. In germline, CDR1 is MNHNY, CDR2 SVGAGI (reference sequence). In nucleotides, the CDR3 is TGTGCCAGCAGTTACTCAGGACAGGGCGGCTATGGCTACACCTTC. This encodes CASSYSGQGGYGYTF.

The chain recombines TRBV20-1 with TRBJ2-3; 12 positions agree with TRBD2. J lost 0 bases, V lost 5 bases, and 3 bases had no gene match. The germline V gene has CDR1 DFQATT and CDR2 SNEGSKA (reference sequence). The CDR3 runs 15 residues. The CDR3 loop reads CSAQGTSGSTDTQYF. DNA for the CDR3: TGCAGTGCTCAGGGGACTAGCGGGAGCACAGATACGCAGTATTTT.

J is TRBJ2-1 and V is TRBV30, with 11 positions matching TRBD2. The V gene's germline CDR1 is GTSNPN and CDR2 SVGIG (reference sequence). The length of the CDR3 is 17 residues. V was clipped by 2 bases and J by 8 bases; unmatched bases: 14. Written as DNA, the CDR3 is TGTGCCTGGAGTCGATCCCCAGGGCTAGCGGGGGGCTATGAGCAGTTCTTC. It translates to CAWSRSPGLAGGYEQFF.

The V call is TRBV29-1, the J call TRBJ1-2; 7 bases align to TRBD1. Germline assignment: CDR1 SQVTM and CDR2 ANQGSEA. This CDR3 spans 13 amino acids. The V gene end was trimmed by 7 bases and the J gene end by 3 bases; junction bases not matched to a gene: 8. This CDR3 reads CSARGQGDYGYTF. CDR3 nucleotides: TGCAGCGCGAGAGGGCAGGGGGACTATGGCTACACCTTC.

The chain couples TRBV28 to TRBJ1-5, with 12 bases matching TRBD1. This CDR3 has 15 amino acids. V shed 9 bases and J 7 bases; nucleotides not matched to a gene: 10. The germline CDR1 and CDR2 sequences are MDHEN and SYDVKM. The CDR3 sequence: CASLSVGTGGQPQHF. The CDR3 DNA reads as TGTGCCAGTCTTTCAGTCGGGACAGGGGGCCAGCCCCAGCATTTT.

CDR3 loop: CASSRRGGDGEQFF. CDR3 sequence (DNA): TGTGCCAGTAGTAGGCGGGGGGGCGATGGTGAGCAGTTCTTC. The chain employs TRBV19 and TRBJ2-1; 9 bases match TRBD2. The germline V gene encodes CDR1 LNHDA and CDR2 SQIVND (reference sequence). CDR3 length: 14 amino acids. V lost 4 bases and J lost 9; bases outside the gene matches: 7.

The J gene is TRBJ2-7, the V gene TRBV6-8, with 12 bases identical to TRBD2. The V gene end was trimmed by 2 bases and the J gene end by 0 bases; junction bases not matched to a gene: 11. The CDR3 loop spans 19 amino acids. Germline V gene sequence: CDR1 MNHGY, CDR2 SAAAGT. Here the CDR3 DNA reads TGTGCCAGCAGTTACCCGATGCTGACTAGCGGGGGCCTCTCCTACGAGCAGTACGTC. Its protein product is CASSYPMLTSGGLSYEQYV.

J is TRBJ1-2 and V is TRBV29-1; the match to TRBD1 covers 12 bases. Looked up from germline, CDR1 is SQVTM and CDR2 is ANQGSEA. This CDR3 region has 13 residues. After removal of 6 bases from V and 7 bases from J, the junction contained 6 bases not matched to a gene. The CDR3 here is CSVMGQGAGGYTF. CDR3 in DNA: TGCAGCGTAATGGGACAGGGGGCTGGTGGCTACACCTTC.

The V call is TRBV12-3 or TRBV12-4, the J call TRBJ2-7, with D possibly matching TRBD1 (5 bases). V lost 4 bases and J lost 7, with 14 bases in between. This CDR3 has 13 amino acids. CDR3 sequence reads: CASSSLDKSEQYV. The CDR3 nucleotides are TGTGCCAGCAGTTCCTTGGACAAGTCGGAGCAGTACGTC.

CDR3 protein: CASSLGDLGGLDTQYF. The CDR3 DNA is TGTGCCAGCAGCTTAGGAGACCTCGGGGGGCTAGATACGCAGTATTTT. The J gene is TRBJ2-3, the V gene TRBV7-9; D is perhaps TRBD2 (7 bases). With 1 base removed from V and 5 bases from J, the gap between germline ends came to 16 bases. Germline loops: CDR1 SEHNR, CDR2 FQNEAQ (reference sequence). The CDR3 totals 16 residues.

This rearrangement joins TRBV20-1 to TRBJ1-3; no clear D gene. CDR1 and CDR2 from the germline V gene are DFQATT and SNEGSKA (reference sequence). V lost 5 bases and J lost 3, with 14 bases in between. The CDR3 is 14 residues long. The CDR3 spells CSAAHPVNGNTIYF. DNA for the CDR3: TGCAGTGCTGCACACCCCGTTAATGGAAACACCATATATTTT.

CDR3 in amino acids: CSVVWGSYEQYF. The CDR3 DNA reads TGCAGCGTTGTTTGGGGATCCTACGAGCAGTACTTC. J is TRBJ2-7 and V is TRBV29-1; D gene unclear. Germline V gene sequence: CDR1 SQVTM, CDR2 ANQGSEA. This CDR3 has 12 amino acids. The V and J ends lost 4 bases and 1 base respectively, with 8 bases between them.

The chain employs TRBV13 and TRBJ2-7; D remains unclear. Germline V gives CDR1 PRHDT, CDR2 FYEKMQ (reference sequence). Trimming took off 3 bases at V and 3 bases at J, with 15 bases between the two ends. The CDR3 totals 15 residues. CDR3 sequence reads: CASSFRARKNYEQYF. CDR3 DNA sequence: TGTGCCAGCAGCTTTAGAGCCAGGAAGAACTACGAGCAGTACTTC.

For the CDR3, the DNA is TGTGCCAGCAGTTCAGGGGGGAAGTGGGGCTACACCTTC. Its protein is CASSSGGKWGYTF. J is TRBJ1-2 and V is TRBV6-5, with 7 bases matching TRBD1. The CDR3 consists of 13 residues. J lost 8 bases, V lost 4 bases, and 7 bases had no gene match. Germline V CDR1 and CDR2: MNHEY, SVGAGI.

The chain combines TRBV7-3 with TRBJ2-5; maybe TRBD2 (5 bases). Trimming stripped 0 bases from V and 0 bases from J, with 8 bases between. In germline, CDR1 is SGHTA, CDR2 FQGTGA. The CDR3 spans 15 residues. The CDR3 is CASSLTGSYQETQYF. CDR3 sequence (DNA): TGTGCCAGCAGCTTAACGGGGAGCTACCAAGAGACCCAGTACTTC.

The chain has TRBV15 and TRBJ1-1; TRBD1 might be the D (5 bases). CDR1 is LNHNV and CDR2 is YYDKDF in the germline V gene (reference sequence). Trimming took 0 bases from V and 5 from J, leaving 10 bases between them. The CDR3 is 14 amino acids. CDR3 sequence reads: CATSRDRVGTEAFF. Here the CDR3 DNA reads TGTGCCACCAGCAGAGACAGGGTCGGTACTGAAGCTTTCTTT.

V usage is TRBV20-1 and J usage is TRBJ1-4; 7 bases are a match to TRBD1. V dropped 0 bases and J dropped 7; count of bases not matched to a gene: 5. Germline V gives CDR1 DFQATT, CDR2 SNEGSKA (reference sequence). The CDR3 totals 14 residues. Here the CDR3 DNA reads TGCAGTGCTAGAGATCGACAGGGAGGTGAAAAACTGTTTTTT. This translates into CSARDRQGGEKLFF.

The chain combines TRBV29-1 with TRBJ1-4; D is possibly TRBD1 (6 bases). CDR1 and CDR2 from the germline V gene are SQVTM and ANQGSEA. V gave up 7 bases and J gave up 7 bases, with 22 bases separating them. The length of the CDR3 is 15 residues. The CDR3 spells CSADGGQGKSEKLFF. CDR3 bases: TGCAGCGCCGACGGTGGGCAGGGGAAAAGTGAAAAACTGTTTTTT.

This chain uses TRBV12-3 or TRBV12-4 with TRBJ2-3, with TRBD1 as a possible D gene (6 bases). The CDR3 consists of 13 residues. V lost 8 bases and J lost 3, with 12 bases in between. The CDR3 region has the DNA TGTGCCAGCGCCAGAAGGGGGACAGATACGCAGTATTTT. This encodes CASARRGTDTQYF.

The chain employs TRBV29-1 and TRBJ2-7; 8 nucleotides align to TRBD1. Germline CDR1 reads SQVTM; CDR2 reads ANQGSEA. The CDR3 totals 13 residues. V trimming: 6 bases; J trimming: 1 base; junction bases outside the gene matches: 5. CDR3 sequence (DNA): TGCAGCGTGGATGGACAGGGTTCCTACGAGCAGTACTTC. Its translation: CSVDGQGSYEQYF.

The chain recombines TRBV7-9 with TRBJ1-2; 8 bases agree with TRBD1. The CDR3 spans 15 residues. V gave up 1 base and J gave up 8 bases; unmatched junction bases: 9. CDR1 and CDR2 from the germline V gene are SEHNR and FQNEAQ (reference sequence). The CDR3 sequence: CASSLVAQGDTGYTF. The DNA for the CDR3 is TGTGCCAGCAGCTTAGTAGCACAGGGGGACACGGGCTACACCTTC.

DNA of the CDR3: TGTGCCAGCAGCGTAGCTTGGGGAGGGGGCACTGAAGCTTTCTTT. Amino acid sequence: CASSVAWGGGTEAFF. J is TRBJ1-1 and V is TRBV9; perhaps TRBD1 as D (6 bases). Germline-derived CDR1 and CDR2 are SGDLS and YYNGEE. The germline V and J ends were trimmed by 0 bases and 4 bases, with 13 bases remaining between them. The CDR3 totals 15 residues.

The V and J genes are TRBV19 and TRBJ1-2; TRBD1 aligns across 8 bases. V lost 6 bases and J lost 5; bases outside the gene matches: 8. The CDR3 extends over 14 amino acids. CDR1 and CDR2 from the germline V gene are LNHDA and SQIVND (reference sequence). CDR3 in DNA: TGTGCCAGTAGAAACGACAGGGGCGGGTATGGCTACACCTTC. Its protein is CASRNDRGGYGYTF.

This clonotype was counted a single time. The rearrangement links TRBV7-6 to TRBJ1-3; no definite D call. The CDR3 length is 13 residues. CDR1 is SGHVS and CDR2 is FNYEAQ in the germline V gene. The V gene lost 5 bases and the J gene lost 0 bases, with 5 bases spanning the gap. In DNA form, the CDR3 reads TGTGCCAGCAGCACGAGCTCTGGAAACACCATATATTTT. Translated: CASSTSSGNTIYF.